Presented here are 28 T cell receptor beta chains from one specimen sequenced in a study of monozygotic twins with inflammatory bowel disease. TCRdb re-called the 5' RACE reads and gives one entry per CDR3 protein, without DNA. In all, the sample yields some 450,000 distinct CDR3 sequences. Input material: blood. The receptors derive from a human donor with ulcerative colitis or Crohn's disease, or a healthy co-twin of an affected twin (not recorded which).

The CDR3 sequence is CASRQGTRSDTQYF. V and J are TRBV12-3 or TRBV12-4 and TRBJ2-3; TCRdb proposes TRBD1, but this gene call is untestable without DNA. The CDR3 contains 14 residues.

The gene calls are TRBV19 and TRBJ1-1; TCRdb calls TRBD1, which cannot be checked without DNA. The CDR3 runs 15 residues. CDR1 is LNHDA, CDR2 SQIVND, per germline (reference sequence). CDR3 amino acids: CASSAWDSLNTEALF.

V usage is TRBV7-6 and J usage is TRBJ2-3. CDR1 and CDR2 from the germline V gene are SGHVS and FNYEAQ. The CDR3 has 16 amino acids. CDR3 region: CASSAILKLGTDTQYF. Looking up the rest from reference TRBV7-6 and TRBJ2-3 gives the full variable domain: GAGVSQSPRYKVTKRGQDVALRCDPISGHVSLYWYRQALGQGPEFLTYFNYEAQQDKSGLPNDRFSAERPEGSISTLTIQRTEQRDSAMYRCASSAILKLGTDTQYFGPGTRLTVL.

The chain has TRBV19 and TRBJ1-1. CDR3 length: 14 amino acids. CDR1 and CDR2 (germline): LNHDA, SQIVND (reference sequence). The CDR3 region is CASSILYMNTEAFF.

This CDR3 is CSVDDQEKLFF. The V gene is TRBV29-1, the J gene TRBJ1-4. This CDR3 is built from 11 residues. Germline V lookup: CDR1 SQVTM, CDR2 ANQGSEA.

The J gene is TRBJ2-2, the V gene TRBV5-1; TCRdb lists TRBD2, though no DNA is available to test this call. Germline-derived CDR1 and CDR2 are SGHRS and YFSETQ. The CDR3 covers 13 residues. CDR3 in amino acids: CASSPEGTGELFF.

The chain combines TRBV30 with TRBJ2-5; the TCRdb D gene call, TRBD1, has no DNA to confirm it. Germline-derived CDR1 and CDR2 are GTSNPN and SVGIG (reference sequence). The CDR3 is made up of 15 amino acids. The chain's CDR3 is CAWGTGGKRQETQYF.

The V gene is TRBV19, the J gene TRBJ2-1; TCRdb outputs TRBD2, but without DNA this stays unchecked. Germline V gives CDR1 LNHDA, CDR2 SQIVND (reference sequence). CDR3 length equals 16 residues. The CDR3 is CASSIIGGVSYNEQFF. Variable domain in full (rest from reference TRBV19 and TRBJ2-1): DGGITQSPKYLFRKEGQNVTLSCEQNLNHDAMYWYRQDPGQGLRLIYYSQIVNDFQKGDIAEGYSVSREKKESFPLTVTSAQKNPTAFYLCASSIIGGVSYNEQFFGPGTRLTVL.

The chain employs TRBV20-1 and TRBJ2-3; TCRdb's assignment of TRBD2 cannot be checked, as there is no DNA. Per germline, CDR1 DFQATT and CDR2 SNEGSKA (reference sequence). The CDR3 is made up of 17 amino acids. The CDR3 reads CSAPGGTSGRAVDTQYF.

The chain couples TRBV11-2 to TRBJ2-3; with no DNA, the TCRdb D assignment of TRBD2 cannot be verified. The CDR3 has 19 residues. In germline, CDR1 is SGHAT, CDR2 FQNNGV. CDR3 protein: CASSSLPPGLAASTDTQYF.

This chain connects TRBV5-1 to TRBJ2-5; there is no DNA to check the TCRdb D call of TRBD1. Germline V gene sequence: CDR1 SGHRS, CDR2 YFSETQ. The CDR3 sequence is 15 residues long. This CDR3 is CASSTTGTGKETQYF.

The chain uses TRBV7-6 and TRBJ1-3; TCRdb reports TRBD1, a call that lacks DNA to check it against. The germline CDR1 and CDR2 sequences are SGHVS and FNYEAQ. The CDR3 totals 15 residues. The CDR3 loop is CASSAWGLTGNTIYF.

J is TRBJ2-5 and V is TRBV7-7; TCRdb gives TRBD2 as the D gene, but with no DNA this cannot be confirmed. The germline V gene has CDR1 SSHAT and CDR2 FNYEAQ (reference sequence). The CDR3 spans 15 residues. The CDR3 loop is CASSSTSGYQETQYF.

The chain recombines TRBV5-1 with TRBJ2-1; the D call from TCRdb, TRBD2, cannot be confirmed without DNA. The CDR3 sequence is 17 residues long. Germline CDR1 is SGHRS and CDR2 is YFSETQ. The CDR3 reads CASSSPGAYGSGNEQFF. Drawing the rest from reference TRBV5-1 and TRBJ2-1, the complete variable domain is KAGVTQTPRYLIKTRGQQVTLSCSPISGHRSVSWYQQTPGQGLQFLFEYFSETQRNKGNFPGRFSGRQFSNSRSEMNVSTLELGDSALYLCASSSPGAYGSGNEQFFGPGTRLTVL.

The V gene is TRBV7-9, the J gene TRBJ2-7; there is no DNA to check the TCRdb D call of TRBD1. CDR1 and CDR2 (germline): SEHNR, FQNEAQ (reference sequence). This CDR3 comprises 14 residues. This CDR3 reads CASSISGTGYEQYF.

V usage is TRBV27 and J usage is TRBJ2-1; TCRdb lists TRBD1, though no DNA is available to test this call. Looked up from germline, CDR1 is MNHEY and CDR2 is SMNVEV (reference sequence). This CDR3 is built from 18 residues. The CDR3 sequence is CASSLSTGQGARRDEQFF.

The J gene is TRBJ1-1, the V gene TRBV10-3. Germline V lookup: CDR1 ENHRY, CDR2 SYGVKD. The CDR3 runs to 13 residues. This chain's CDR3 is CAIQAFMNTEAFF.

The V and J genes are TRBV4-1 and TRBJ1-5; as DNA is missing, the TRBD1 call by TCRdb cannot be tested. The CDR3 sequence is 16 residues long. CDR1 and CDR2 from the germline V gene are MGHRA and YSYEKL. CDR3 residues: CASRRQATYSDQPQHF.

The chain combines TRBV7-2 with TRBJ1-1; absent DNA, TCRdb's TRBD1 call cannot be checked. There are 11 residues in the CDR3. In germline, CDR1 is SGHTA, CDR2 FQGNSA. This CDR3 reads CASIQGAQAFF.

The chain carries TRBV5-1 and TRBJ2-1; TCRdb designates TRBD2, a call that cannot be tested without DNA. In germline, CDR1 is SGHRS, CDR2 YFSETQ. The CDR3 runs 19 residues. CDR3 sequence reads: CASSQPTGTSGGPYYEQFF.

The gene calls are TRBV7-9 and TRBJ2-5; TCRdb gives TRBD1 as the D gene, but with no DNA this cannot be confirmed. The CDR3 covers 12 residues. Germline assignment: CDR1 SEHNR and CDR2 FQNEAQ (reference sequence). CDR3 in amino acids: CASSLRGETQYF.

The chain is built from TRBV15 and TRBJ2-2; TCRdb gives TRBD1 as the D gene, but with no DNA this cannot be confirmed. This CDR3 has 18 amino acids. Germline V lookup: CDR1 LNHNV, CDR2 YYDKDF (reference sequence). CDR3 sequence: CATSRRERGALDTGELFF.

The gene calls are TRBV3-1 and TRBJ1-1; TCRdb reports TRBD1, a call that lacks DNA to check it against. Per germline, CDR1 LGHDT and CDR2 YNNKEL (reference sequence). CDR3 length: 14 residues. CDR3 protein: CASSQGHRYTEAFF.

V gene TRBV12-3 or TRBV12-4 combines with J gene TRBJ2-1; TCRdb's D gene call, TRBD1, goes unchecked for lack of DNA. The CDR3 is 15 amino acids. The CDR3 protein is CASIPTPGGYNEQFF.

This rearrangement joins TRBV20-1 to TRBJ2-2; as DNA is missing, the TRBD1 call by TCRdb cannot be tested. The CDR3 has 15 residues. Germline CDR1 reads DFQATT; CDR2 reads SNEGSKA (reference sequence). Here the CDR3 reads CSARHGQGGTGELFF.

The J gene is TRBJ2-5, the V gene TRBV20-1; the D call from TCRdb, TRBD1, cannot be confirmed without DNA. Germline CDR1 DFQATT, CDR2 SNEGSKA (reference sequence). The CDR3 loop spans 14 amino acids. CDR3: CSAFLRQGQETQYF.

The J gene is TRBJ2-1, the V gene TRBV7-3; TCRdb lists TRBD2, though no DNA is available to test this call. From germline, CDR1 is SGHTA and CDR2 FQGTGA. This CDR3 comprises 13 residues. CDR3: CASSAGGGNEQFF.

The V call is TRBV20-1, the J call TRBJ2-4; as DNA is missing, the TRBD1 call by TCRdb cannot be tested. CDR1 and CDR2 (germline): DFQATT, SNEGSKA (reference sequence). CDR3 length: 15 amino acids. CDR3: CSAPDGGRTKNIQYF.